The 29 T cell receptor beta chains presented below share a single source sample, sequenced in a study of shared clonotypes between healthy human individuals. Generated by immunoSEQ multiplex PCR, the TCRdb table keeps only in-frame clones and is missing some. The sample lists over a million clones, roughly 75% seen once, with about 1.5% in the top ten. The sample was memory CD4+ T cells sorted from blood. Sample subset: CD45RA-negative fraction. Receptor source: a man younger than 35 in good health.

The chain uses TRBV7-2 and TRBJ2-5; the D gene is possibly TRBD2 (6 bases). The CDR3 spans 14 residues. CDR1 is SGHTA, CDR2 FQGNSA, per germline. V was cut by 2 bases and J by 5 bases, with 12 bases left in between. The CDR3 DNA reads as TGTGCCAGCAGCTTAAGGGGTCGGGGGGAGACCCAGTACTTC. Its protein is CASSLRGRGETQYF.

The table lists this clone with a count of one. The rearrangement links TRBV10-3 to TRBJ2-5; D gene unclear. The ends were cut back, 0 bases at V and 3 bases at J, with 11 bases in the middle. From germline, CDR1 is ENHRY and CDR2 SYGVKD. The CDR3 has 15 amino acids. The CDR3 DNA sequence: TGTGCCATCAGTGAGTCGCCAGCGACCAAAGAGACCCAGTACTTC. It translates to CAISESPATKETQYF.

CDR3 nucleotide sequence: TGTGCCTGGAGCCGGGACAGGTGGAACACTGAAGCTTTCTTT. Its translation is CAWSRDRWNTEAFF. This chain links TRBV30 with TRBJ1-1, with TRBD1 matching 8 bases. V lost 3 bases, J lost 1 base, and 4 bases stayed unmatched. From germline, CDR1 is GTSNPN and CDR2 SVGIG (reference sequence). There are 14 residues in the CDR3.

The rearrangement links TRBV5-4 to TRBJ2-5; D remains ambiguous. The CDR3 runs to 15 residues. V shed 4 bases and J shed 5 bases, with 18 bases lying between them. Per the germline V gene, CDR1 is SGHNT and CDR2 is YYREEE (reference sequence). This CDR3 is CASSPGQEHLETQYF. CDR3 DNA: TGTGCCAGCAGCCCCGGCCAGGAACACCTGGAGACCCAGTACTTC. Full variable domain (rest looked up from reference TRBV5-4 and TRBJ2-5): ETGVTQSPTHLIKTRGQQVTLRCSSQSGHNTVSWYQQALGQGPQFIFQYYREEENGRGNFPPRFSGLQFPNYSSELNVNALELDDSALYLCASSPGQEHLETQYFGPGTRLLVL.

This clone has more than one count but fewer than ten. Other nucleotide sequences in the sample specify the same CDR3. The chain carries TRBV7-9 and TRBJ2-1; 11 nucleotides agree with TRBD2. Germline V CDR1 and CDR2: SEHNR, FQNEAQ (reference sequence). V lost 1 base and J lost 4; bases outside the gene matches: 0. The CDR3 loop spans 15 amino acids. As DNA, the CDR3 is TGTGCCAGCAGCTTAGGGACTAGCGGGTACAATGAGCAGTTCTTC. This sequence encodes CASSLGTSGYNEQFF. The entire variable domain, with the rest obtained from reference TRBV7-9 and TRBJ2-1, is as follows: DTGVSQNPRHKITKRGQNVTFRCDPISEHNRLYWYRQTLGQGPEFLTYFQNEAQLEKSRLLSDRFSAERPKGSFSTLEIQRTEQGDSAMYLCASSLGTSGYNEQFFGPGTRLTVL.

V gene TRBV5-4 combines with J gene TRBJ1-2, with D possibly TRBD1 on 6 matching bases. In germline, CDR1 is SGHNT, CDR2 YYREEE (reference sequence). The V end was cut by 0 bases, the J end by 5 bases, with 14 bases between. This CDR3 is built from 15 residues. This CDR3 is CASSLVGRGAYGYTF. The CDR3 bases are TGTGCCAGCAGCTTGGTTGGTCGGGGGGCGTATGGCTACACCTTC.

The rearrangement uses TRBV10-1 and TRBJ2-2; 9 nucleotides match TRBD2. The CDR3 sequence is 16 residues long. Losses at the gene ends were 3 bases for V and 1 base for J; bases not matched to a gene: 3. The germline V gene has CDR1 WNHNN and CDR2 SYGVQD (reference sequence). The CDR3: CASSDPSGVNTGELFF. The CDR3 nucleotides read TGCGCCAGCAGTGACCCTAGCGGGGTGAACACCGGGGAGCTGTTTTTT.

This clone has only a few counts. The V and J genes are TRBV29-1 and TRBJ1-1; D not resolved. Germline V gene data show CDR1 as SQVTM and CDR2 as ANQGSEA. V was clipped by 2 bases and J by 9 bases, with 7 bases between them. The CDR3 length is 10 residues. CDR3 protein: CSVERSQAFF. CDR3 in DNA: TGCAGCGTTGAACGGAGTCAAGCTTTCTTT.

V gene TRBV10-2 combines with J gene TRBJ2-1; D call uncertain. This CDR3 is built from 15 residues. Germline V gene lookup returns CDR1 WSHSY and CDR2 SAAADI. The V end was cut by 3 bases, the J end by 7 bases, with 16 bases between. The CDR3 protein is CASSDPHSVVNEQFF. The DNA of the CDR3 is TGCGCCAGCAGTGATCCCCATTCAGTTGTGAATGAGCAGTTCTTC.

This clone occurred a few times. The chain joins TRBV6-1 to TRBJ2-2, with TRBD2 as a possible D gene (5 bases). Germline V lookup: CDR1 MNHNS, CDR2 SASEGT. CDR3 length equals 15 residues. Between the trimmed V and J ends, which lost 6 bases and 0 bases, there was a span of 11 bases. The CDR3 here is CASRDPGTNTGELFF. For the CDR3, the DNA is TGTGCCAGCAGGGACCCCGGGACGAACACCGGGGAGCTGTTTTTT.

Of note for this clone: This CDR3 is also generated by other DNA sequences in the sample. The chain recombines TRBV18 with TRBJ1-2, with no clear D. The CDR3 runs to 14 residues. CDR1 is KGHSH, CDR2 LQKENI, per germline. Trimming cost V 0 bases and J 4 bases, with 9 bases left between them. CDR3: CASSPPGGSYGYTF. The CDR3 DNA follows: TGTGCCAGCTCACCACCTGGCGGATCCTATGGCTACACCTTC.

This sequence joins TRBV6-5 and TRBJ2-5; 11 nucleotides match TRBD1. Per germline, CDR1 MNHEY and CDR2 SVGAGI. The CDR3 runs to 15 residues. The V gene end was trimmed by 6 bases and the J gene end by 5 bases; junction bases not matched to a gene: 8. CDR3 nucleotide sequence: TGTGCCAGCAGGTTAAGGACAGGGGGCGTTGAGACCCAGTACTTC. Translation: CASRLRTGGVETQYF.

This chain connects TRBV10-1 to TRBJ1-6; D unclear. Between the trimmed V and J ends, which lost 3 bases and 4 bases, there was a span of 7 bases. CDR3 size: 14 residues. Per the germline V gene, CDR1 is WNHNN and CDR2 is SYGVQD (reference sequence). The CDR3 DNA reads TGCGCCAGCAGTGATACCGGTTATAATTCACCCCTCCACTTT. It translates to CASSDTGYNSPLHF.

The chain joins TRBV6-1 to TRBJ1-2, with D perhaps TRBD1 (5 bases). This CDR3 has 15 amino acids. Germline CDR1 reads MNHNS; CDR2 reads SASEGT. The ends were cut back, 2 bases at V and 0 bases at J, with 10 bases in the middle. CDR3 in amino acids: CASSEQQAANYGYTF. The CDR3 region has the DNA TGTGCCAGCAGTGAACAACAGGCAGCTAACTATGGCTACACCTTC.

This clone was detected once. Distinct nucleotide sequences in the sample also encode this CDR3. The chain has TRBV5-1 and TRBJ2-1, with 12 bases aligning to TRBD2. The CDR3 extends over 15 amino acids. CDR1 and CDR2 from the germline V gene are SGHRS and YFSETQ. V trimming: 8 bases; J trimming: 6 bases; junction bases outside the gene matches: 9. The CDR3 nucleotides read TGCGCCAGTTCCCCCGGGACTAGCGGGTTCAATGAGCAGTTCTTC. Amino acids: CASSPGTSGFNEQFF.

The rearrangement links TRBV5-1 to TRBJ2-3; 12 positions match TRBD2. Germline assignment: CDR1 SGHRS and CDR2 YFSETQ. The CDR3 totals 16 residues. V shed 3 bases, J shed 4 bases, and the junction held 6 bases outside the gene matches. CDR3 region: CASSYQPSGGADTQYF. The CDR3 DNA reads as TGCGCCAGCAGCTACCAACCTAGCGGGGGGGCAGATACGCAGTATTTT.

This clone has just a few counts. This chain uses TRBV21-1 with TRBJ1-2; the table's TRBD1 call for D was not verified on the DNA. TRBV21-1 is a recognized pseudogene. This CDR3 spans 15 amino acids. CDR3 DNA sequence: TGTGCCAGCAGCATCCGGGACAGGGGGCGTTATGGCTACACCTTC. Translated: CASSIRDRGRYGYTF.

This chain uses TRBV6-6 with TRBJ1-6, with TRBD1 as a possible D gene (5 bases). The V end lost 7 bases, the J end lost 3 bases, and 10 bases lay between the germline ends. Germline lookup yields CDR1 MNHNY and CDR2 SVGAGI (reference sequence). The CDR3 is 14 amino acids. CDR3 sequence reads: CASIGGNYNSPLHF. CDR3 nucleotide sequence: TGTGCCAGCATTGGGGGAAACTATAATTCACCCCTCCACTTT.

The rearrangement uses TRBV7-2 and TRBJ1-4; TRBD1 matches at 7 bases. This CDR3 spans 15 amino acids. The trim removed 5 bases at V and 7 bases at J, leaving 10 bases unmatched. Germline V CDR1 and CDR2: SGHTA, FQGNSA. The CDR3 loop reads CASSPVGGGFEKLFF. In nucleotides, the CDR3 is TGTGCCAGCAGCCCCGTGGGAGGGGGCTTTGAAAAACTGTTTTTT.

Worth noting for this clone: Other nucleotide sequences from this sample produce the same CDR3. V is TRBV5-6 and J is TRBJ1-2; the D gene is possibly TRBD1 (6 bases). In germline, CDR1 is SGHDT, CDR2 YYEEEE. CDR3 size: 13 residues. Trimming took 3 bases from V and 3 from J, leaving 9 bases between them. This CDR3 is CASSSDRYYGYTF. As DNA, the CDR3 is TGTGCCAGCAGCTCCGACAGGTACTATGGCTACACCTTC.

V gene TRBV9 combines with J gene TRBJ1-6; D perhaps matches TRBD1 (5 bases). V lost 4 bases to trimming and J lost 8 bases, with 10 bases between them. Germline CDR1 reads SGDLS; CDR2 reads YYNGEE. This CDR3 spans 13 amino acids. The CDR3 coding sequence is TGTGCCAGCAGCCCAGGGCCCGATTCACCCCTCCACTTT. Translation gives CASSPGPDSPLHF.

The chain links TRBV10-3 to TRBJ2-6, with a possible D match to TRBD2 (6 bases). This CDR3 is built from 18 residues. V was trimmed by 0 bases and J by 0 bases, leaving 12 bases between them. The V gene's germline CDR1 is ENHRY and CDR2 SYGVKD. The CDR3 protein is CAISESMGGRSGANVLTF. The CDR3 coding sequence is TGTGCCATCAGTGAGTCGATGGGGGGACGCTCTGGGGCCAACGTCCTGACTTTC.

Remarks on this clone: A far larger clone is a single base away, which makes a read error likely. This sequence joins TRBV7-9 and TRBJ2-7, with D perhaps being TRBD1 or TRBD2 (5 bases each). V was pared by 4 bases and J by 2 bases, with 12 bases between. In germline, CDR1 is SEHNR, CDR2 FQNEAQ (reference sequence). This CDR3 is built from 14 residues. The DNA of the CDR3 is TGTGCCAGCAGCTCCGGGACGGTCCCCTACGAGCAGTACTTC. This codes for CASSSGTVPYEQYF.

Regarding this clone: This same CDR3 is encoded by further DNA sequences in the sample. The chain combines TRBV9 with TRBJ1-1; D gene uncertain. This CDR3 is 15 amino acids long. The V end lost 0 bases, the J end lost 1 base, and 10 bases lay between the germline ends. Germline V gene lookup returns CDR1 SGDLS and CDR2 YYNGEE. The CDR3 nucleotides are TGTGCCAGCAGCGTAGGGCCGGGCAGGAACACTGAAGCTTTCTTT. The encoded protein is CASSVGPGRNTEAFF.

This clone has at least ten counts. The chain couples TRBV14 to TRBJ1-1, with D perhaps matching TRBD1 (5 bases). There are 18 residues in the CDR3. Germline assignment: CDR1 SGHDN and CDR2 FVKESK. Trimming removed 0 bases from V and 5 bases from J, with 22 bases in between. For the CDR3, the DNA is TGTGCCAGCAGCCAAGATTTTTGGCAGCCGGGGGGTGGAACTGAAGCTTTCTTT. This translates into CASSQDFWQPGGGTEAFF.

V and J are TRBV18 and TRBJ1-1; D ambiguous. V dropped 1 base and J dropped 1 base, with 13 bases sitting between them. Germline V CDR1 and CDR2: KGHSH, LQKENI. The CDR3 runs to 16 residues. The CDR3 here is CASSPQSSTPNTEAFF. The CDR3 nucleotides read TGTGCCAGCTCACCACAATCATCTACACCGAACACTGAAGCTTTCTTT. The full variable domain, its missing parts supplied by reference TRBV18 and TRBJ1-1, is NAGVMQNPRHLVRRRGQEARLRCSPMKGHSHVYWYRQLPEEGLKFMVYLQKENIIDESGMPKERFSAEFPKEGPSILRIQQVVRGDSAAYFCASSPQSSTPNTEAFFGQGTRLTVV.

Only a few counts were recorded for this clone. CDR3 nucleotide sequence: TGTGCCAGCAGCCCGGCGGACAGGGCGACTTCATATGGAAACACCATATATTTT. This translates into CASSPADRATSYGNTIYF. This sequence joins TRBV13 and TRBJ1-3; 8 bases fit TRBD1. V was pared by 5 bases and J by 3 bases, with 15 bases of the junction left unmatched. The CDR3 loop spans 18 amino acids. Germline CDR1 reads PRHDT; CDR2 reads FYEKMQ (reference sequence).

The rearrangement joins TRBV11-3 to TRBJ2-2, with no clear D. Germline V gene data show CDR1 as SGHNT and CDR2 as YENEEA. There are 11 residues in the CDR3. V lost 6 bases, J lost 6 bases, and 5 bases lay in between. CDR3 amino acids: CASRGSGELFF. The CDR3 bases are TGTGCCAGCAGGGGTTCCGGGGAGCTGTTTTTT.

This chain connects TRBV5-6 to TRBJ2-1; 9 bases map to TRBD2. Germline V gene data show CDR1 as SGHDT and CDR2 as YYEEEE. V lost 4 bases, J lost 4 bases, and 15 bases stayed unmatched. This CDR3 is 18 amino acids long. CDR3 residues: CASSPRGAGGGGYNEQFF. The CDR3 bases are TGTGCCAGCAGCCCCCGGGGAGCGGGGGGAGGAGGGTACAATGAGCAGTTCTTC.